These T cell receptor beta chains were read from a single sample in a study of siplizumab effects on memory and regulatory T cells. The table came from immunoSEQ multiplex PCR; TCRdb's copy has only in-frame clones and leaves some out. The sample includes 55,000 to 80,000 clones, roughly 85% of them seen just once. Sequencing was performed on memory CD4+ T cells sorted from blood. The receptor source for this set is a human donor in good health. CDR3s include the opening cysteine and the closing phenylalanine or tryptophan. The order of the fields is V gene, J gene, D gene, clone size, CDR3 DNA, CDR3 protein. A D gene is named only where the DNA matches it firmly. Clone sizes are given selectively: once, few, many, or a class where the clone is expanded.

TRBV9	TRBJ2-5	.	.	TGTGCCAGCAGCGTAGGTGCGGGGGCCGGAGAGACCCAGTACTTC	CASSVGAGAGETQYF
TRBV7-2	TRBJ2-7	.	.	TGTGCCAGCAGTCCGACAGGTTACGAGCAGTACTTC	CASSPTGYEQYF
TRBV28	TRBJ1-2	.	.	TGTGCCAGCAGCCCAGCAGCTGTTTATGGCTACACCTTC	CASSPAAVYGYTF
TRBV7-2	TRBJ2-3	TRBD2	.	TGTGCCAGCAGCACCAGACTAGCGGGGGTGGTAGATACGCAGTATTTT	CASSTRLAGVVDTQYF
TRBV5-1	TRBJ2-3	TRBD2	.	TGCGCCAGCAGCCCGGGTTGGCTAGCGGGGGGGCCAGGCACAGATACGCAGTATTTT	CASSPGWLAGGPGTDTQYF
TRBV28	TRBJ2-1	TRBD1	.	TGTGCCAGCACCCTTATTCCGGGACAGGGATACAATGAGCAGTTCTTC	CASTLIPGQGYNEQFF
TRBV4-1	TRBJ1-4	.	.	TGCGCCAGCAGCCAAGGTTGGTCCGAAACCGAAAAACTGTTTTTT	CASSQGWSETEKLFF
TRBV5-1	TRBJ1-6	.	.	TGCGCCAGCAGCTTGGGTCGGGAGTCCCCTAATTCACCCCTCCACTTT	CASSLGRESPNSPLHF
TRBV2	TRBJ2-5	.	.	TGTGCCAGCAGTGATGGACAGCTCAAGACCCAGTACTTC	CASSDGQLKTQYF
TRBV9	TRBJ2-5	.	.	TGTGCCAGCAGCGCCACAGCGGTCCGGGAGACCCAGTACTTC	CASSATAVRETQYF
TRBV5-6	TRBJ2-3	TRBD2	few	TGTGCCAGCAGCCTCGGGACTAGCGGGCGGGGGGATACGCAGTATTTT	CASSLGTSGRGDTQYF
TRBV7-9	TRBJ1-4	.	.	TGTGCCAGCAGCCAAGGTGTTAATGAAAAACTGTTTTTT	CASSQGVNEKLFF
TRBV7-6	TRBJ2-2	.	.	TGTGCCAGCGGGGAAAACACCGGGGAGCTGTTTTTT	CASGENTGELFF
TRBV27	TRBJ2-7	TRBD2	once	TGTGCCAGCAGTCAGGGACTAGCGGAAACCTACGAGCAGTACTTC	CASSQGLAETYEQYF
TRBV4-2	TRBJ1-6	.	few	TGTGCCAGCAGCCAAGGGGACGGCTATAATTCACCCCTCCACTTT	CASSQGDGYNSPLHF
TRBV27	TRBJ2-7	.	.	TGTGCCAGCAGTTTCAAAGGGGCGGGTGAGCAGTACTTC	CASSFKGAGEQYF
TRBV30	TRBJ2-5	TRBD2	.	TGTGCCTGGAGTTTTGCGGGGGTACAAGAGACCCAGTACTTC	CAWSFAGVQETQYF
TRBV7-8	TRBJ2-1	TRBD2	.	TGTGCCAGCAGCTTCGGGACTAGCGGGCTCAATGAGCAGTTCTTC	CASSFGTSGLNEQFF
TRBV4-2	TRBJ2-1	.	few	TGTGCCAGCAGCCAAGTCTTAGAGACATTCAATGAGCAGTTCTTC	CASSQVLETFNEQFF
TRBV5-4	TRBJ1-1	.	.	TGTGCCAGCAGCCCTACAGGTCGACAGACTGAAGCTTTCTTT	CASSPTGRQTEAFF
TRBV18	TRBJ2-1	.	few	TGTGCCAGCTCACCAACGGCTGGCTACAATGAGCAGTTCTTC	CASSPTAGYNEQFF
TRBV30	TRBJ2-3	.	.	TGTGCCTGGAGTGTTTCAGGGAACACGCAGTATTTT	CAWSVSGNTQYF
TRBV6-6	TRBJ1-2	.	.	TGTGCCAGCAGTTCACAGGGTTTGAATCGCTACACCTTC	CASSSQGLNRYTF
TRBV29-1	TRBJ2-7	TRBD1	once	TGCAGCGTAATGACAGGGTTTGCCTACGAGCAGTACTTC	CSVMTGFAYEQYF
TRBV5-4	TRBJ2-7	.	.	TGTGCCAGCAGCCCGAGACAGCGAGCTGTCAACGAGCAGTACTTC	CASSPRQRAVNEQYF
TRBV10-3	TRBJ2-4	TRBD1	.	TGTGCCATTTCCGGGACAGACAAAAACATTCAGTACTTC	CAISGTDKNIQYF
TRBV18	TRBJ2-3	TRBD2	.	TGTGCCAGCTCACCACTTCCGGGGGGATTCACAGATACGCAGTATTTT	CASSPLPGGFTDTQYF
TRBV12-5	TRBJ1-1	TRBD1	.	TGTGCTAGTGGTTTGGGAAGGACAGGATGGGGGAACACTGAAGCTTTCTTT	CASGLGRTGWGNTEAFF
TRBV5-1	TRBJ1-2	.	.	TGCGCCAGCCCCCCTCGCGGTTGGGGGGGGTACTATGGCTACACCTTC	CASPPRGWGGYYGYTF
TRBV7-3	TRBJ1-2	TRBD1	.	TGTGCCAGCAGCCAAAATAAGGGGGCGTTATCCTATGGCTACACCTTC	CASSQNKGALSYGYTF
TRBV7-2	TRBJ2-5	TRBD2	.	TGTGCCAGCAGTCCGCTAGCGGGGGGGCAGGAGACCCAGTACTTC	CASSPLAGGQETQYF
TRBV19	TRBJ2-2	.	.	TGTGCCAGTAGATGGGGGCAGGGAGCCACCGGGGAGCTGTTTTTT	CASRWGQGATGELFF
TRBV11-1	TRBJ1-3	.	few	TGTGCCAGCAGACCAGCATCTGGAAACACCATATATTTT	CASRPASGNTIYF
TRBV28	TRBJ2-5	TRBD2	.	TGTGCCAGCAGTTCATCTTCGCGGGGGTCCAACTTC	CASSSSSRGSNF
TRBV9	TRBJ2-7	.	.	TGTGCCAGCAGCGCTCACGCAGAAGGGGGGGTGTACGAGCAGTACTTC	CASSAHAEGGVYEQYF
TRBV6-5	TRBJ2-2	.	few	TGTGCCAGCAGTCCCCCCGGGACTTTTCCCGGGGAGCTGTTTTTT	CASSPPGTFPGELFF
TRBV10-3	TRBJ2-7	TRBD1	.	TGTGCCTCCCACCCAGGGGGCGGCTCCTACGAGCAGTACTTC	CASHPGGGSYEQYF
TRBV6-1	TRBJ1-1	.	.	TGTGCCAGCAGTGACCGATCGTATTGGGGGACCGCTTTCTTT	CASSDRSYWGTAFF
TRBV5-6	TRBJ2-1	TRBD2	.	TGTGCCAGCAGCTTGCGACTAGCGGTTACATACAATGAGCAGTTCTTC	CASSLRLAVTYNEQFF
TRBV19	TRBJ2-3	.	.	TGTGCCAGTAGTATGGAGGACACAGATACGCAGTATTTT	CASSMEDTDTQYF
TRBV19	TRBJ2-1	TRBD2	.	TGTGCCAGTAGTATAGATGCCGGCGGGGGGACCTACAATGAGCAGTTCTTC	CASSIDAGGGTYNEQFF
TRBV10-3	TRBJ2-2	.	few	TGTGCCATCAGTGGGGACGGCGTTTTGAACACCGGGGAGCTGTTTTTT	CAISGDGVLNTGELFF